This TCR beta chain was sequenced during a study of T cells in Graves' hyperthyroidism and ophthalmopathy (dated by TCRdb to about 2019). As for the study more broadly: Peripheral blood samples were taken at initial diagnosis, before any treatment was given. The roughly 99 discovery patients were divided at random into training and test sets in a 7:3 ratio. An independent validation cohort of 18 to 20 hyperthyroidism patients and about 15 patients who later progressed to ophthalmopathy tested prospective prediction of ophthalmopathy. According to the paper, TCR Vbeta CDR3 sequencing was carried out on some 130 peripheral blood samples, which came from 40 to 45 ophthalmopathy, under 85 hyperthyroidism and roughly 17 progressor patients. The study also compared thyroid tissue and blood T-cell repertoires from about 6 Graves' hyperthyroidism patients. A discovery cohort of about a hundred patients, 43 with Graves' ophthalmopathy and approximately 55 with stable Graves' hyperthyroidism, was used to find distinguishing TCR V-J signatures. Following sampling, methimazole starting at 30 mg daily was given to hyperthyroidism patients, and high-dose intravenous methylprednisolone was given to ophthalmopathy patients.

There are 16 amino acids in the CDR3, from cysteine to phenylalanine inclusive. Only the CDR3 portion is preserved as DNA: 48 bases, with reading frame beginning at the first base. Per the germline V gene (reference sequence), DFQATT is the CDR1 and SNEGSKA is the CDR2. The germline V end is reduced by 3 bases and the J end by 5 bases; junction bases left unmatched: 10. Ophthalmopathy patients had moderately to severely active disease, Clinical Activity Score of at least 3, NOSPECS grade of at least 4, and duration under 3 months. Patients with uncontrolled infections, other autoimmune diseases, pregnancy or lactation were excluded. Diagnoses were established on the basis of clinical symptoms, serum thyroxine and TRAb, thyroid ultrasound, and orbital computed tomography. Ficoll-Paque density gradient centrifugation was used to isolate PBMCs from approximately 10 ml of fresh peripheral blood. Total RNA was extracted with Trizol reagent, and quality was checked on an Agilent 2100 Bioanalyzer.

Overall study results and their limits: No statistical method was used to fix the sample size in advance, and group allocation was not hidden from the investigators. Blood samples also contained most of the expanded thyroid clonotypes (frequency above 0.001), which suggests that blood repertoires may reflect thyroid immune responses. In validation, the model predicted progression to ophthalmopathy a median of about 6 months before onset, with roughly 68% sensitivity and 72.22% specificity. A 13 V-J signature model separated ophthalmopathy from stable hyperthyroidism, with 87.88% sensitivity and roughly 82% specificity in cross-validation and 80%/75% in testing.

In this sample, this clonotype turned up many times. This receptor's antigen is unknown. Base qualities are not recorded, but no much larger clone differs from it by a single base. The TCR beta CDR3 regions were amplified from the RNA transcripts. The TCR CDR3 was subjected to a first round of RT-PCR using the HTBI primer set and the Qiagen OneStep RT-PCR kit. Libraries were constructed in a second round of multiplex PCR, after which size selection and purification were performed. The libraries were sequenced on an Illumina HiSeq2000 using paired-end 100 bp reads. In the authors' own workflow: SOAPnuke was used to process the raw data, with reads discarded if the reads contained adapters or uncalled bases, had a mean Phred below 15, or lacked an exact constant-primer or identifier match. High-quality paired reads were merged using COPE v1.2.5, and each unique nucleotide sequence was defined as a clonotype. MiTCR v1.1 was used to align the clonotypes against IMGT TRBV, TRBD and TRBJ reference segments. Only V-J combinations with frequency above 0.0001, covering 99.2% of repertoires, were analysed. A TCS score was defined as the ratio of F50 (clonal expansion) to E x V (chaos), with BLOSUM62-based TCRdist applied between CDR3 peptides within each V-J. Welch's t-statistics and random forest reduced several hundred V-J features to 13, which were used in a naive Bayes classifier (R e1071). In-frame beta chains were kept once TCRdb had trimmed the public reads at Q25 with fastp and called clones with MiXCR. Under each unique CDR3 protein, matching rows form one entry showing the most common genes and DNA. TCRdb assigned the V and J calls; the authors' analysis was not used. Here the sample has 40,000 to 60,000 distinct CDR3 sequences; roughly 50% occur a single time. The ten biggest clones cover about 9.8% of the sample.

This clonotype originated in a woman between 50 and 59 years old with Graves' ophthalmopathy. Sequenced sample: blood. The sequence links TRBV20-1 to TRBJ2-1, with 10 bases in between that match TRBD2. The CDR3 here reads CSASAIGLAGDNEQFF. The bases read TGCAGTGCTAGTGCAATAGGCCTAGCGGGGGACAATGAGCAGTTCTTC.